This entry lists 13 T cell receptor beta chains sequenced from one sample in a study of shared clonotypes between healthy human individuals. Assay: immunoSEQ multiplex PCR; the TCRdb copy retains only in-frame clones and omits some. The sample carries about 2.3 million clones, just over 90% recorded once. Sequenced: naive CD4+ T cells from PBMCs. Subset described: CD45RA+ positively selected. The receptors were sampled from a man aged 18 to 30 in good health. Some clones in this sample may be carry-over from other donors' samples.

Points on this clone: Its ends do not fully match the called genes, so a read error is possible. This chain links TRBV10-3 with TRBJ2-7; maybe TRBD1 (6 bases). Germline CDR1 and CDR2: ENHRY and SYGVKD. The CDR3 is made up of 14 amino acids. The CDR3 DNA follows: TGTGCCATCACCTCGACAGGTCTTCCCTACCAGCAGTACTTC. Translating it yields CAITSTGLPYQQYF.

The genes are TRBV5-1 and TRBJ2-6; no definite D call. Germline lookup yields CDR1 SGHRS and CDR2 YFSETQ. This CDR3 spans 14 amino acids. V shed 6 bases and J shed 2 bases, with 9 bases lying between them. The chain's CDR3 is CASTDPPGANVLTF. In DNA form, the CDR3 reads TGCGCCAGCACCGACCCCCCTGGGGCCAACGTCCTGACTTTC.

The rearrangement uses TRBV28 and TRBJ1-4; TRBD1 matches 7 bases. Germline loops: CDR1 MDHEN, CDR2 SYDVKM. CDR3 size: 15 residues. The J segment lost 3 bases and the V segment lost 6 bases, leaving 7 bases of the junction unmatched. CDR3 region: CASSSDRVANEKLFF. CDR3 nucleotides: TGTGCCAGCAGCTCCGACAGGGTTGCTAATGAAAAACTGTTTTTT.

The chain combines TRBV18 with TRBJ2-7; 13 bases line up with TRBD2. In germline, CDR1 is KGHSH, CDR2 LQKENI. This CDR3 spans 17 amino acids. J was trimmed by 6 bases and V by 3 bases; bases with no gene match: 11. CDR3 loop: CASSPAGGLAGTREQYF. As DNA, the CDR3 is TGTGCCAGCTCACCCGCGGGGGGACTAGCGGGAACCCGCGAGCAGTACTTC.

The gene calls are TRBV28 and TRBJ2-1; the match to TRBD1 covers 10 bases. J lost 9 bases, V lost 6 bases, and 17 bases had no gene match. Germline loops: CDR1 MDHEN, CDR2 SYDVKM. This CDR3 is 17 amino acids long. CDR3 sequence: CASRPEPGQGFLSEQFF. CDR3 in DNA: TGTGCCAGCAGACCGGAGCCGGGACAGGGGTTCCTCAGTGAGCAGTTCTTC.

V and J are TRBV10-3 and TRBJ2-7, with 8 nucleotides matching TRBD2. V gave up 6 bases and J gave up 5 bases; unmatched junction bases: 12. Germline V gene lookup returns CDR1 ENHRY and CDR2 SYGVKD. The CDR3 has 15 residues. CDR3 bases: TGTGCCATCAGCCCCCGGGGAGCGGGAGTGAACGAGCAGTACTTC. Translating gives CAISPRGAGVNEQYF.

The chain joins TRBV7-2 to TRBJ2-1; the match to TRBD2 covers 9 bases. CDR1 SGHTA and CDR2 FQGNSA come from the germline V gene. This CDR3 contains 16 residues. V gave up 4 bases and J gave up 3 bases; unmatched junction bases: 7. CDR3 bases: TGTGCCAGCAGCTCGGCTAGCGGGACGCACTACAATGAGCAGTTCTTC. This sequence encodes CASSSASGTHYNEQFF.

This chain joins TRBV2 and TRBJ1-2; no firm D call. Germline CDR1 reads SNHLY; CDR2 reads FYNNEI. This CDR3 spans 12 amino acids. V lost 1 base, J lost 7 bases, and 7 bases lay in between. The DNA of the CDR3 is TGTGCCAGCAGTGAAGGGCCAGGTGGCTACACCTTC. This encodes CASSEGPGGYTF.

CDR3 sequence: CASTLAGGAYATGELFF. For the CDR3, the DNA is TGTGCCAGCACCCTAGCCGGGGGCGCCTATGCCACCGGGGAGCTGTTTTTT. The rearrangement uses TRBV27 and TRBJ2-2; tentatively, D is TRBD1 or TRBD2 (6 bases each). V lost 7 bases to trimming and J lost 4 bases, with 22 bases between them. There are 17 residues in the CDR3. Germline V gene lookup returns CDR1 MNHEY and CDR2 SMNVEV (reference sequence).

The V and J genes are TRBV6-1 and TRBJ1-5; D remains unclear. The CDR3 runs 14 residues. Germline loops: CDR1 MNHNS, CDR2 SASEGT. The V and J ends lost 4 bases and 1 base respectively, with 8 bases between them. CDR3 nucleotides: TGTGCCAGCAGTGTACCGGAAAGCAATCAGCCCCAGCATTTT. It yields the protein CASSVPESNQPQHF.

The chain employs TRBV5-4 and TRBJ2-3; 11 bases are a match to TRBD2. The CDR3 sequence is 15 residues long. CDR1 and CDR2 (germline): SGHNT, YYREEE (reference sequence). V shed 2 bases and J 5 bases; nucleotides not matched to a gene: 4. CDR3 in DNA: TGTGCCAGCAGCTTAAGTCTAGCGGGGGGAGATACGCAGTATTTT. Residues: CASSLSLAGGDTQYF. Together with reference TRBV5-4 and TRBJ2-3, the CDR3 gives the full variable domain: ETGVTQSPTHLIKTRGQQVTLRCSSQSGHNTVSWYQQALGQGPQFIFQYYREEENGRGNFPPRFSGLQFPNYSSELNVNALELDDSALYLCASSLSLAGGDTQYFGPGTRLTVL.

The gene calls are TRBV28 and TRBJ1-1, with 10 nucleotides matching TRBD1. Germline assignment: CDR1 MDHEN and CDR2 SYDVKM. Trimming at V came to 4 bases and at J to 2 bases, leaving 7 bases not matched to a gene. The length of the CDR3 is 16 residues. The CDR3 DNA reads TGTGCCAGCAGTTCAACCGGGACAGGGGCAAACACTGAAGCTTTCTTT. This encodes CASSSTGTGANTEAFF.

The chain combines TRBV19 with TRBJ1-2; D call uncertain. Trimming pared 8 bases from V and 6 bases from J, leaving 19 bases between. The germline CDR1 and CDR2 sequences are LNHDA and SQIVND (reference sequence). The CDR3 has 14 amino acids. The CDR3 region has the DNA TGTGCCAGTGCCGCTCCCTGGGATGGCCATGGCTACACCTTC. Translated, it gives CASAAPWDGHGYTF.